This T cell receptor (beta chain) was sequenced for a study of T cell changes during pregnancy in multiple sclerosis. V lost 5 bases to trimming and J lost 4 bases, with 11 bases between them. CDR1 MRHNA and CDR2 SNTAGT come from the germline V gene. The CDR3 spans 14 residues. Assay used: immunoSEQ multiplex PCR; TCRdb lists only in-frame clones, some missing. Among 50,000 or so clones listed, around 90% were seen once. This rearrangement joins TRBV6-4 to TRBJ2-2, with D tentatively TRBD1 (5 bases). The TCR was taken from a female donor with multiple sclerosis, enrolled in a pregnancy study. The starting material was CD4+ T cells from peripheral blood mononuclear cells, obtained in the second trimester of pregnancy. The CDR3 sequence is CASSPGSGTGELFF. The CDR3 region has the DNA TGTGCCAGCAGTCCAGGGTCGGGCACCGGGGAGCTGTTTTTT.